Only one count was recorded for the clone carrying this T cell receptor (beta chain). Its matching antigen is unknown. These data come from a study of T cell responses to AZD1222 COVID-19 vaccine. Study results and caveats: The donors showed a predominance of white British ancestry and of females, with possible underestimation of clonal diversity. Repertoires were collected only later (after the peak T cell response had occurred). Vaccine-related CD4 TCRs covered spike, predominating at 160-218 and 743-854.

The protocol was immunoSEQ multiplex PCR, while the TCRdb copy is restricted to in-frame clones and leaves out a portion. This repertoire shows about 96,000 clones, roughly 88% found once; its top ten account for approximately 30%. The CDR3 consists of 16 residues. Germline lookup yields CDR1 SNHLY and CDR2 FYNNEI. Trimming removed 2 bases from V and 4 bases from J, with 15 bases in between. This TCR derives from an adult in good health. The chain carries TRBV2 and TRBJ1-5; D uncertain. The sample was peripheral blood, taken on day 0 of AZD1222 vaccination. Here the CDR3 DNA reads TGTGCCAGCAGTGAAAGCGGCATCGGTCGTAATCAGCCCCAGCATTTT. Encoded protein: CASSESGIGRNQPQHF.